Sequencing of this TCR beta chain was carried out in a study of neoadjuvant anti-PD-1 for oral cavity cancer. This clone was detected once. Its specificity is unknown. CDR3 length equals 15 residues. The ends lost 1 base at V and 3 bases at J; junction bases unmatched: 8. Germline CDR1 GTSNPN, CDR2 SVGIG (reference sequence). Method: immunoSEQ multiplex PCR; TCRdb's copy keeps in-frame clones and lacks some. The sample lists approximately 72,000 clones; around 80% were seen once. General study findings and limits: With three patients per group, TCR findings need larger cohorts.

The genes are TRBV30 and TRBJ1-2, with 7 bases lining up with TRBD1. The source material was PBMCs, sampled before nivolumab (anti-PD-1) treatment. The sequence was collected from a person between 40 and 80 years old with oral cavity squamous cell carcinoma. CDR3 sequence: CAWSGQGFLYYGYTF. For the CDR3, the DNA is TGTGCCTGGAGTGGACAGGGATTTCTTTACTATGGCTACACCTTC.